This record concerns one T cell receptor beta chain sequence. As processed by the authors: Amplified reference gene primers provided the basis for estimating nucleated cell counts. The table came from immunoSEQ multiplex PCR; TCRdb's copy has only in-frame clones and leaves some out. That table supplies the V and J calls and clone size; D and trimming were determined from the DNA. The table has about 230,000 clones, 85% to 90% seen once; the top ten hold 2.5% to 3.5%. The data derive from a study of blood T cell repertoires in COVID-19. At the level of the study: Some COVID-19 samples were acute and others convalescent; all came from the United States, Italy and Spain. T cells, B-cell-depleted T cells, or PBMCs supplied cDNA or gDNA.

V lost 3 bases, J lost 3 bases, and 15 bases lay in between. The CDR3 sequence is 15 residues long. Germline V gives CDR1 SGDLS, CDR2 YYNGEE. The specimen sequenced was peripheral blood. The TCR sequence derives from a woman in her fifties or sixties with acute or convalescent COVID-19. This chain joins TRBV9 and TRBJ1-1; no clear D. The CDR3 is CASSASAGRYTEAFF. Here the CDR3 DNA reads TGTGCCAGCAGCGCGTCGGCAGGAAGGTACACTGAAGCTTTCTTT.